This passage covers 19 T cell receptor beta chains from one sample sequenced in a study of blood T cell repertoires in COVID-19. Assay used: immunoSEQ multiplex PCR; TCRdb lists only in-frame clones, some missing. The data show about 280,000 clones, with 85% seen just once and about 2.5% held by the top ten. The material sequenced was PBMCs or T cells enriched from blood (not recorded which). The origin of the receptors is a woman aged 45-65 years who had recovered from COVID-19.

The V gene is TRBV28, the J gene TRBJ2-5, with 10 bases fitting TRBD2. The CDR3 is made up of 16 amino acids. CDR1 is MDHEN, CDR2 SYDVKM, per germline. V lost 6 bases, J lost 3 bases, and 10 bases stayed unmatched. CDR3 bases: TGTGCCAGCAGCCAAAATAGCGGGGGGCTAGAAGAGACCCAGTACTTC. Residues: CASSQNSGGLEETQYF.

The rearrangement links TRBV30 to TRBJ1-1; 7 bases fit TRBD1. CDR1 and CDR2 (germline): GTSNPN, SVGIG (reference sequence). J gave up 4 bases and V 1 base, and 6 bases lay outside the gene matches. The CDR3 runs 14 residues. CDR3 residues: CAWSATTGITEAFF. CDR3 bases: TGTGCCTGGAGTGCGACGACAGGGATCACTGAAGCTTTCTTT.

The chain is built from TRBV10-3 and TRBJ1-3, with 7 positions matching TRBD1. V was pared by 1 base and J by 2 bases, with 5 bases of the junction left unmatched. From germline, CDR1 is ENHRY and CDR2 SYGVKD. CDR3 length: 16 residues. Here the CDR3 DNA reads TGTGCCATCAGTGAGTTTGAGGGGGCGGCTGGAAACACCATATATTTT. The encoded protein is CAISEFEGAAGNTIYF.

This chain uses TRBV19 with TRBJ2-7; 7 bases fit TRBD1. Germline V CDR1 and CDR2: LNHDA, SQIVND (reference sequence). The CDR3 runs to 14 residues. The ends lost 2 bases at V and 2 bases at J; junction bases unmatched: 3. The CDR3 nucleotides read TGTGCCAGTAGTATACGACAGGGACCCTACGAGCAGTACTTC. This encodes CASSIRQGPYEQYF.

The V and J genes are TRBV27 and TRBJ1-1; 7 nucleotides align to TRBD1. J lost 2 bases, V lost 4 bases, and 4 bases had no gene match. This CDR3 region has 14 residues. Germline assignment: CDR1 MNHEY and CDR2 SMNVEV (reference sequence). This CDR3 reads CASSSGQLNTEAFF. In DNA form, the CDR3 reads TGTGCCAGCAGTTCGGGACAGCTTAACACTGAAGCTTTCTTT.

The chain joins TRBV1 to TRBJ1-5; the table gives TRBD1 as D, unverified against the DNA. TRBV1 is marked as a pseudogene. The CDR3 contains 18 residues. Here the CDR3 DNA reads TGCACCAGCAGCCAAAGATATCCGGGTGACCTCAGGGCCCAGCCCCAGCATTTT. This translates into CTSSQRYPGDLRAQPQHF.

The chain uses TRBV6-2 or TRBV6-3 and TRBJ1-5, with TRBD1 matching over 7 bases. V shed 5 bases, J shed 4 bases, and the junction held 2 bases outside the gene matches. In germline, CDR1 is MNHEY, CDR2 SVGEGT. The CDR3 sequence is 13 residues long. The CDR3 DNA follows: TGTGCCAGCAGTGACAGGGTGAATCAGCCCCAGCATTTT. It encodes CASSDRVNQPQHF.

The rearrangement links TRBV3-1 (or the pseudogene TRBV3-2) to TRBJ2-1, with 7 nucleotides matching TRBD2. The CDR3 runs 13 residues. With 8 bases clipped from V and 11 bases from J, the junction kept 12 bases outside the gene matches. Per the germline V gene, CDR1 is LGHDT and CDR2 is YNNKEL (reference sequence). The CDR3 spells CASHSGLADKQFF. CDR3 sequence (DNA): TGTGCCAGCCATTCGGGGCTAGCGGATAAGCAGTTCTTC.

This chain connects TRBV7-8 to TRBJ1-5, with no clear D. The V end was cut by 5 bases, the J end by 4 bases, with 9 bases between. There are 13 residues in the CDR3. From germline, CDR1 is SGHVS and CDR2 FQNEAQ. The CDR3 protein is CASSPSTNQPQHF. As DNA, the CDR3 is TGTGCCAGCAGCCCCTCCACTAATCAGCCCCAGCATTTT. The variable domain in full, with the rest retrieved from reference TRBV7-8 and TRBJ1-5, is GAGVSQSPRYKVAKRGQDVALRCDPISGHVSLFWYQQALGQGPEFLTYFQNEAQLDKSGLPSDRFFAERPEGSVSTLKIQRTQQEDSAVYLCASSPSTNQPQHFGDGTRLSIL.

The chain couples TRBV19 to TRBJ1-5; D is possibly TRBD1 (6 bases). Deletions cut 2 bases from V and 7 bases from J, with 15 bases between. Germline V gene data show CDR1 as LNHDA and CDR2 as SQIVND (reference sequence). CDR3 length equals 15 residues. CDR3 in DNA: TGTGCCAGTAGTATAAGATCGGGGGGCGGCCAGCCCCAGCATTTT. Protein product: CASSIRSGGGQPQHF. The full variable domain, in which reference TRBV19 and TRBJ1-5 provide the parts outside the CDR3, is DGGITQSPKYLFRKEGQNVTLSCEQNLNHDAMYWYRQDPGQGLRLIYYSQIVNDFQKGDIAEGYSVSREKKESFPLTVTSAQKNPTAFYLCASSIRSGGGQPQHFGDGTRLSIL.

The gene calls are TRBV9 and TRBJ2-7; D might be TRBD1 (6 bases). There are 16 residues in the CDR3. V was clipped by 4 bases and J by 4 bases, with 21 bases between them. Germline V lookup: CDR1 SGDLS, CDR2 YYNGEE. CDR3 loop: CASSPYAGATEYEQYF. Written as DNA, the CDR3 is TGTGCCAGCAGCCCTTATGCAGGGGCCACCGAGTACGAGCAGTACTTC.

The chain uses TRBV19 and TRBJ1-3, with TRBD1 matching over 7 bases. The CDR3 runs to 15 residues. The ends lost 6 bases at V and 0 bases at J; junction bases unmatched: 5. The V gene's germline CDR1 is LNHDA and CDR2 SQIVND (reference sequence). CDR3 sequence (DNA): TGTGCCAGTAGCCAGACAGGGTACTCTGGAAACACCATATATTTT. Encoded protein: CASSQTGYSGNTIYF.

The chain uses TRBV6-5 and TRBJ2-7, with 7 bases that match TRBD1. V lost 6 bases and J lost 5; bases outside the gene matches: 7. CDR1 and CDR2 (germline): MNHEY, SVGAGI. The length of the CDR3 is 13 residues. The CDR3 is CASRRGQIDEQYF. The CDR3 nucleotides are TGTGCCAGCAGAAGGGGACAGATCGACGAGCAGTACTTC.

V usage is TRBV7-9 and J usage is TRBJ1-2, with 7 nucleotides matching TRBD1. The J segment lost 8 bases and the V segment lost 3 bases, leaving 15 bases of the junction unmatched. The CDR3 totals 16 residues. The germline V gene encodes CDR1 SEHNR and CDR2 FQNEAQ (reference sequence). CDR3 region: CASSFLTPAQGKGYTF. For the CDR3, the DNA is TGTGCCAGCAGCTTTCTTACTCCGGCACAGGGGAAAGGCTACACCTTC.

The V call is TRBV29-1, the J call TRBJ2-7, with 7 bases matching TRBD1. V lost 7 bases to trimming and J lost 0 bases; unmatched junction nucleotides: 9. The CDR3 is 14 residues long. Germline V gives CDR1 SQVTM, CDR2 ANQGSEA. Here the CDR3 DNA reads TGCAGCGCAGGACAGGTTGGTAGCTCCTACGAGCAGTACTTC. Residues: CSAGQVGSSYEQYF.

The chain carries TRBV19 and TRBJ1-4; 10 positions match TRBD1. The CDR3 contains 15 residues. Unmatched junction bases numbered 5, after V lost 3 bases and J lost 7 bases. Germline lookup yields CDR1 LNHDA and CDR2 SQIVND (reference sequence). The CDR3 DNA is TGTGCCAGTAGTATTCCGGGACAGGGGCTTGAAAAACTGTTTTTT. It yields the protein CASSIPGQGLEKLFF.

For this clone: One end of the junction varies from germline; a read error may be responsible. The chain employs TRBV5-1 and TRBJ2-1; D is perhaps TRBD2 (7 bases). The CDR3 totals 13 residues. Germline values: CDR1 SGHRS, CDR2 YFSETQ. The CDR3 reads CASSLDPGLGGLF. CDR3 nucleotides: TGCGCCAGCAGCTTGGACCCAGGACTAGGGGGTCTCTTC.

The chain joins TRBV18 to TRBJ2-5, with 8 nucleotides matching TRBD1. The CDR3 length is 13 residues. The V and J ends lost 5 bases and 4 bases, in that order; junction bases with no gene match: 3. The germline CDR1 and CDR2 sequences are KGHSH and LQKENI. CDR3 in amino acids: CASSEGQVETQYF. In DNA, the CDR3 is TGTGCCAGCTCAGAGGGACAGGTAGAGACCCAGTACTTC.

V gene TRBV11-2 combines with J gene TRBJ2-7; maybe TRBD2 (5 bases). V was pared by 5 bases and J by 0 bases, with 14 bases between. This CDR3 contains 15 residues. CDR1 is SGHAT, CDR2 FQNNGV, per germline. This CDR3 is CASSPSGVSSYEQYF. The CDR3 region has the DNA TGTGCCAGCAGCCCATCCGGGGTCAGCTCCTACGAGCAGTACTTC.